These 20 T cell receptor beta chains were sequenced from one sample in a study of post-analysis software for immune sequencing data. Their specific antigens are unknown. General observations from the study: Patients showed TRBV5-6, TRBV5-1 and TRBV20-1 among four to six TRBV segments more frequent than in controls.

Sequencing libraries made from TCR beta cDNA carried unique molecular identifiers. TCRdb reprocessed the PCR reads with MiXCR, giving one entry per CDR3 protein. This table holds 600,000 to 750,000 distinct CDR3 sequences, approximately 60% found once. The sequenced sample was blood. All receptors derive from a girl aged 2 to 10 with multiple sclerosis.

The gene calls are TRBV6-2 or TRBV6-3 and TRBJ2-1, with D unclear. Trimming removed 0 bases at V and 8 bases at J, with 8 bases between. The germline V gene encodes CDR1 MNHEY and CDR2 SVGEGT. This CDR3 region has 13 residues. CDR3: CASSYSILDEQFF. In DNA form, the CDR3 reads TGTGCCAGCAGTTACTCGATTCTCGATGAGCAGTTCTTC.

V is TRBV7-3 and J is TRBJ2-3; either TRBD1 or TRBD2 may supply D (6 bases each). The CDR3 consists of 15 residues. From germline, CDR1 is SGHTA and CDR2 FQGTGA. The V end lost 2 bases, the J end lost 2 bases, and 11 bases lay between the germline ends. CDR3 in amino acids: CASSLAGTYTDTQYF. CDR3 nucleotide sequence: TGTGCCAGCAGCTTAGCGGGGACATACACAGATACGCAGTATTTT.

This clonotype was recorded only once. The J gene is TRBJ2-3, the V gene TRBV20-1, with 9 nucleotides matching TRBD2. The CDR3 covers 14 residues. The J segment lost 5 bases and the V segment lost 3 bases, leaving 6 bases of the junction unmatched. Germline-derived CDR1 and CDR2 are DFQATT and SNEGSKA (reference sequence). The CDR3 protein is CSASGGLAGDTQYF. CDR3 DNA sequence: TGCAGTGCTAGCGGGGGACTAGCAGGAGATACGCAGTATTTT.

This clonotype has a handful of counts. The chain uses TRBV7-9 and TRBJ1-2; 8 bases are a match to TRBD1. Trimming took 5 bases from V and 4 from J; bases not matched to a gene: 6. Germline lookup yields CDR1 SEHNR and CDR2 FQNEAQ (reference sequence). The CDR3 has 14 residues. CDR3 coding DNA: TGTGCCAGCAGCCCCTCCGGGACAGGCTATGGCTACACCTTC. It specifies CASSPSGTGYGYTF.

The chain links TRBV9 to TRBJ2-7; 8 bases align to TRBD1. The CDR3 is made up of 14 amino acids. From germline, CDR1 is SGDLS and CDR2 YYNGEE. Trimming removed 4 bases from V and 1 base from J; junction bases left unmatched: 4. This chain's CDR3 is CASSPRQGSYEQYF. DNA for the CDR3: TGTGCCAGCAGCCCGCGACAGGGGTCCTACGAGCAGTACTTC.

The rearrangement joins TRBV10-2 to TRBJ2-7; weak D call: TRBD2 (5 bases). Trimming removed 0 bases from V and 2 bases from J, with 14 bases in between. From germline, CDR1 is WSHSY and CDR2 SAAADI. This CDR3 is 16 amino acids long. CDR3 DNA sequence: TGCGCCAGCAGTGAGTCGACGTTTCTAGCCACCTACGAGCAGTACTTC. Amino acid sequence: CASSESTFLATYEQYF.

This sequence joins TRBV6-2 or TRBV6-3 and TRBJ2-5; D not certain. The CDR3 runs 13 residues. Germline V gene data show CDR1 as MNHEY and CDR2 as SVGEGT. V lost 2 bases to trimming and J lost 4 bases, with 8 bases between them. The CDR3 reads CASSYGDAETQYF. DNA of the CDR3: TGTGCCAGCAGTTACGGCGACGCAGAGACCCAGTACTTC.

The chain uses TRBV20-1 and TRBJ2-5, with 9 bases aligning to TRBD2. This CDR3 comprises 14 residues. Trimming cost V 1 base and J 4 bases; bases outside gene matches: 4. Germline V gene data show CDR1 as DFQATT and CDR2 as SNEGSKA (reference sequence). CDR3 loop: CSARGGRDGETQYF. DNA for the CDR3: TGCAGTGCTAGAGGCGGGAGGGATGGAGAGACCCAGTACTTC.

The chain is built from TRBV9 and TRBJ2-3; D is undetermined. V was shortened by 0 bases and J by 1 base, with 12 bases between the two germline ends. The CDR3 covers 16 residues. Germline loops: CDR1 SGDLS, CDR2 YYNGEE. In nucleotides, the CDR3 is TGTGCCAGCAGCGTAGTAGGGTCGGCGGGCACAGATACGCAGTATTTT. Encoded protein: CASSVVGSAGTDTQYF.

The genes are TRBV29-1 and TRBJ2-5, with D perhaps TRBD1 (6 bases). The J call may be faulty, since TRBJ2-7 better matches the DNA end. Germline V lookup: CDR1 SQVTM, CDR2 ANQGSEA. The CDR3 is made up of 14 amino acids. CDR3 region: CSVRTDTSIYEQYF. In nucleotides, the CDR3 is TGCAGCGTCAGGACAGACACCAGTATCTACGAGCAGTACTTC.

The chain joins TRBV5-1 to TRBJ1-1, with 7 positions matching TRBD1. Germline assignment: CDR1 SGHRS and CDR2 YFSETQ. The CDR3 runs 17 residues. V gave up 4 bases and J gave up 4 bases; unmatched junction bases: 16. In DNA, the CDR3 is TGCGCCAGCAGCCCGGGGCTTACAGGGGTAGAGGGCACTGAAGCTTTCTTT. Protein product: CASSPGLTGVEGTEAFF.

The chain couples TRBV6-5 to TRBJ2-1, with 10 bases matching TRBD1. This CDR3 region has 16 residues. With V trimmed by 1 base and J by 6 bases, 6 bases remained unmatched. Germline V gives CDR1 MNHEY, CDR2 SVGAGI. The CDR3 bases are TGTGCCAGCAGTTACTTGACAGGGGGCAAGGTCAATGAGCAGTTCTTC. Amino acid sequence: CASSYLTGGKVNEQFF.

The chain carries TRBV29-1 and TRBJ1-5; TRBD1 is a possible D gene (5 bases). Trimming removed 0 bases at V and 9 bases at J, with 9 bases between. CDR1 and CDR2 from the germline V gene are SQVTM and ANQGSEA. The CDR3 has 12 amino acids. The CDR3 sequence is CSVEERGGPQHF. The CDR3 DNA follows: TGCAGCGTTGAAGAAAGGGGAGGGCCCCAGCATTTT.

This clonotype was detected a few times. The chain links TRBV5-6 to TRBJ1-2; D possibly corresponds to TRBD1 (6 bases). The length of the CDR3 is 17 residues. The germline CDR1 and CDR2 sequences are SGHDT and YYEEEE. Between the trimmed V and J ends, which lost 3 bases and 4 bases, there was a span of 22 bases. CDR3 nucleotide sequence: TGTGCCAGCAGCTACAAACCCGGGACACCCCGGGGCTATGGCTACACCTTC. Translation gives CASSYKPGTPRGYGYTF.

This clonotype has more than one count but fewer than ten. V gene TRBV7-3 combines with J gene TRBJ2-1; 9 positions match TRBD2. The CDR3 covers 16 residues. Per the germline V gene, CDR1 is SGHTA and CDR2 is FQGTGA. The junction had 5 bases not matched to a gene; V was cut back by 2 bases and J by 3 bases. CDR3 amino acids: CASSLVASGNYNEQFF. CDR3 nucleotides: TGTGCCAGCAGCTTAGTGGCTAGCGGGAACTACAATGAGCAGTTCTTC.

This chain links TRBV5-1 with TRBJ2-7; 14 nucleotides align to TRBD2. The last part of the DNA fits TRBJ2-5 better; the J call may be wrong. The CDR3 covers 15 residues. CDR1 is SGHRS and CDR2 is YFSETQ in the germline V gene. CDR3 sequence reads: CASSMGLAGVETQYF. The CDR3 nucleotides read TGCGCCAGCAGCATGGGACTAGCGGGAGTGGAGACCCAGTACTTC.

The chain carries TRBV12-3 or TRBV12-4 and TRBJ2-1; tentative D call: TRBD2 (6 bases). The CDR3 covers 15 residues. The V end was cut by 6 bases, the J end by 1 base, with 13 bases between. The chain's CDR3 is CASSQTSSSYNEQFF. The CDR3 DNA is TGTGCCAGCAGCCAGACTAGTAGTTCCTACAATGAGCAGTTCTTC.

CDR3 amino acids: CASRPGHYSNEQFF. The CDR3 DNA follows: TGTGCCAGCAGGCCGGGACATTATTCCAATGAGCAGTTCTTC. The V and J genes are TRBV12-3 or TRBV12-4 and TRBJ2-1; D might be TRBD1 (6 bases). The CDR3 has 14 residues. Trimming stripped 6 bases from V and 6 bases from J, with 15 bases between.

The rearrangement joins TRBV14 to TRBJ2-1; 11 positions agree with TRBD2. This CDR3 has 17 amino acids. CDR1 and CDR2 from the germline V gene are SGHDN and FVKESK. The trim removed 0 bases at V and 4 bases at J, leaving 5 bases unmatched. In DNA form, the CDR3 reads TGTGCCAGCAGCCAAGAGGTGGGGACTAGCGGTTACAATGAGCAGTTCTTC. Its translation is CASSQEVGTSGYNEQFF.

The table lists this clonotype with a few counts. V is TRBV7-9 and J is TRBJ2-1, with 14 bases matching TRBD2. Germline trimming cut 6 bases from V and 6 bases from J; bases unmatched to any gene: 10. This CDR3 region has 17 residues. The germline V gene encodes CDR1 SEHNR and CDR2 FQNEAQ (reference sequence). CDR3 residues: CASSPNHGLAGGNEQFF. The CDR3 nucleotides are TGTGCCAGCAGTCCTAACCACGGACTAGCGGGGGGCAATGAGCAGTTCTTC.